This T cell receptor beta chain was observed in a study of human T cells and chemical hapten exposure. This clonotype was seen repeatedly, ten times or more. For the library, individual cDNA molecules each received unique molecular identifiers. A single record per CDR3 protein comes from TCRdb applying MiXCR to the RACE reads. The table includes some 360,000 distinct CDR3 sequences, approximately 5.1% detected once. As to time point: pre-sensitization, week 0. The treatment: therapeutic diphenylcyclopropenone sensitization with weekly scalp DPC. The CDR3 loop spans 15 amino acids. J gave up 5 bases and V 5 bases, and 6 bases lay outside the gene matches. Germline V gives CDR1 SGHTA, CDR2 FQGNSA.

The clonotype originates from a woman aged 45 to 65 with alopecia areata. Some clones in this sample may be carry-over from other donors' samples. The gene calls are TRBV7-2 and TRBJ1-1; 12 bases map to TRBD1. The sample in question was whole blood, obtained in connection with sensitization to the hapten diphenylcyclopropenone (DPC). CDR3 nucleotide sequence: TGTGCCAGCAGCCCCGGGACAGGGGGCTGGACTGAAGCTTTCTTT. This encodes CASSPGTGGWTEAFF.